This T cell receptor beta chain originates from a study of blood T cell repertoires in COVID-19. Clones were read by immunoSEQ multiplex PCR, and TCRdb kept only the in-frame ones, dropping some. The sample has about 69,000 clones, less than 95% seen once. The clonotype originates from a woman aged 60-70 years with active COVID-19. Sequencing input: peripheral blood.

The CDR3, as DNA: TGTGCCAGCAGTTTTAAACTTAGGCTAGCGGGACTCACCGGGGAGCTGTTTTTT. It encodes CASSFKLRLAGLTGELFF. This chain joins TRBV28 and TRBJ2-2; 9 positions agree with TRBD2. Germline CDR1 MDHEN, CDR2 SYDVKM. The V and J ends lost 3 bases and 4 bases, in that order; junction bases with no gene match: 12. The CDR3 runs 18 residues.